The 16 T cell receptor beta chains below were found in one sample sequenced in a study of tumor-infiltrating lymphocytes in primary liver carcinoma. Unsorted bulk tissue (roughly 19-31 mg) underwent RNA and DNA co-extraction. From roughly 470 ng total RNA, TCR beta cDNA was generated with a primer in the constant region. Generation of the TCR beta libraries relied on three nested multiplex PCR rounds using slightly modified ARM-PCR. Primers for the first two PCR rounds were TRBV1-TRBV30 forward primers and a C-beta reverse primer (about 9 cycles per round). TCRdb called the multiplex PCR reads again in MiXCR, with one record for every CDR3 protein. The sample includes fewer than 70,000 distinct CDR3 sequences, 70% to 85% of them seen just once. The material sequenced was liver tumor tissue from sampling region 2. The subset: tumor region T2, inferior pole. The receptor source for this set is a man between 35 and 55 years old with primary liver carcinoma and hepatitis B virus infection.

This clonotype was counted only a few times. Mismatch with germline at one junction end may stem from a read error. The CDR3 loop is CASRYFGETQYF. In nucleotides, the CDR3 is TGTGCCAGCAGGTACTTTGGAGAGACCCAGTACTTC. The V gene is TRBV6-2 or TRBV6-3, the J gene TRBJ2-5, with unresolved D. Germline V gene data show CDR1 as MNHEY and CDR2 as SVGEGT. The CDR3 contains 12 residues.

CDR3 residues: CASSLQGPVGQYF. The CDR3, as DNA: TGTGCCAGCAGTTTACAGGGGCCCGTGGGGCAGTACTTC. The J gene is TRBJ2-7, the V gene TRBV28; tentatively, D is TRBD1 (6 bases). This CDR3 is 13 amino acids long. Trimming removed 2 bases from V and 9 bases from J, with 14 bases in between. In germline, CDR1 is MDHEN, CDR2 SYDVKM.

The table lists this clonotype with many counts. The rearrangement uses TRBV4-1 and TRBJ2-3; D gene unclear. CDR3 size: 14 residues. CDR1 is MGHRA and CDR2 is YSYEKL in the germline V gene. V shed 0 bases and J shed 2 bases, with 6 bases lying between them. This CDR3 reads CASSQDRNTDTQYF. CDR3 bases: TGCGCCAGCAGCCAAGATCGGAACACAGATACGCAGTATTTT.

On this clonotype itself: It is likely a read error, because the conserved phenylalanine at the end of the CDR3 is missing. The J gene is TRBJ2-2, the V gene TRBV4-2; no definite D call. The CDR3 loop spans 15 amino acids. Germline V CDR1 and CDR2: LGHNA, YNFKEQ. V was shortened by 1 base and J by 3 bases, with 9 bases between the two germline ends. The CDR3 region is CASSQGGWDTGELFS. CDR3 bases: TGTGCCAGCAGCCAAGGTGGCTGGGACACCGGGGAGCTGTTTTCT.

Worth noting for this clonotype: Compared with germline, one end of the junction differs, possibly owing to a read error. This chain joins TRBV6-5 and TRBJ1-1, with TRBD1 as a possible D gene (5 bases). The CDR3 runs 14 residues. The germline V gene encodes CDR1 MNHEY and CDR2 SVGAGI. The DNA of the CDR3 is TGTGCCAGCAGTTGCTTGGGCAGGGAGGCTGATGCTTTCTTT. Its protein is CASSCLGREADAFF.

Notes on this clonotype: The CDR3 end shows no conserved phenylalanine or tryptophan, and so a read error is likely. The CDR3 DNA reads TGTGTCAGCAGCCTCGGACAGTACAACTACGAGCAGTACTTA. Protein: CVSSLGQYNYEQYL. The gene calls are TRBV13 and TRBJ2-7, with a possible D match to TRBD1 (6 bases). In germline, CDR1 is PRHDT, CDR2 FYEKMQ (reference sequence). This CDR3 has 14 residues.

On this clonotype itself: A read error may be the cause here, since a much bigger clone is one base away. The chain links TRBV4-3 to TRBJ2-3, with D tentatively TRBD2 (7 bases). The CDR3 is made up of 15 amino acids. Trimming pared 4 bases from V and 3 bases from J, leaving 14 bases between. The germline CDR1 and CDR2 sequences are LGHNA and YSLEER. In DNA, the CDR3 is TGCGCCAGCAGCCGCCGAGAGGGGGGGACAGATACGCAGTATTTT. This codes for CASSRREGGTDTQYF.

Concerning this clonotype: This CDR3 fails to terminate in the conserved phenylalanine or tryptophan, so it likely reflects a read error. This CDR3 is CAINPGTYYNEQYY. As DNA, the CDR3 is TGTGCCATAAACCCCGGGACTTACTACAATGAGCAGTACTAC. V is TRBV6-2 or TRBV6-3 and J is TRBJ2-1; D is perhaps TRBD2 (6 bases). The DNA end favors TRBJ2-7, so the J call may be wrong. CDR1 is MNHEY and CDR2 is SVGEGT in the germline V gene. CDR3 length: 14 amino acids.

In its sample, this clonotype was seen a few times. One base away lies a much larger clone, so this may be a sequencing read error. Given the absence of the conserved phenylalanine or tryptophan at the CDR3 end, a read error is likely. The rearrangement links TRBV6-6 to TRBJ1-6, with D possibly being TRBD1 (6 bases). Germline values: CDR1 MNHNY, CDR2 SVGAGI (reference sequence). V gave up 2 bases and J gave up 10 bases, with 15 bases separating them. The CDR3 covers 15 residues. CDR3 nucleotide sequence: TGTGCCAGCAGTTACGGGGGCAGCGGTGAATCACCCCTCCACTCT. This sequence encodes CASSYGGSGESPLHS.

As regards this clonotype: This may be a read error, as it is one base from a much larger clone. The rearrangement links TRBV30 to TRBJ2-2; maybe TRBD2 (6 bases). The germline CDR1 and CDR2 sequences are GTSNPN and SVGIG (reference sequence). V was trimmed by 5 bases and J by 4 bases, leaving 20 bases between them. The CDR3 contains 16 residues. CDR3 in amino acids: CAWHALVGGGTGELFF. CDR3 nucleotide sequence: TGTGCCTGGCACGCCCTAGTGGGAGGCGGCACCGGGGAGCTGTTTTTT.

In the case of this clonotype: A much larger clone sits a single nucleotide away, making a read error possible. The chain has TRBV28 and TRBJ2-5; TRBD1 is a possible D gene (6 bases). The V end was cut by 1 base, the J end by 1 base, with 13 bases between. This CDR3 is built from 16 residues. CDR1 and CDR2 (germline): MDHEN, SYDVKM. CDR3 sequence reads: CASSLFYQQGQETQYF. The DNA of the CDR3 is TGTGCCAGCAGTTTATTCTACCAACAGGGCCAAGAGACCCAGTACTTC.

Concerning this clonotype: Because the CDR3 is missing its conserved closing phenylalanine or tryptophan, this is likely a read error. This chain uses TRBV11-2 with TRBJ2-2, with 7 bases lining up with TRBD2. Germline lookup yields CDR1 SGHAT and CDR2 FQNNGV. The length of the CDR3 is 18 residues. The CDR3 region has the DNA TGTGCCAGCAGCCTTTATACTCTGACTAGCACTAACACTGGGGAGCTGTTTTTG. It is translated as CASSLYTLTSTNTGELFL.

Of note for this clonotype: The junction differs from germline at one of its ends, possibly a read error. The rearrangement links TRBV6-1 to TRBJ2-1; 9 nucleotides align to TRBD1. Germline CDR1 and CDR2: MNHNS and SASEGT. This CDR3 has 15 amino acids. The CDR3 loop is CANSETGGMYNEQFF. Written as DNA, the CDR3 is TGTGCCAACAGTGAGACAGGGGGTATGTACAATGAGCAGTTCTTC.

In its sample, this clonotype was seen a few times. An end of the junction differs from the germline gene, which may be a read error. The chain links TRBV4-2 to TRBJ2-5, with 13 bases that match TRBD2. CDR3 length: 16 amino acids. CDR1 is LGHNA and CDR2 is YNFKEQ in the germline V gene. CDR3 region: CTSSQGLAGTHETQYF. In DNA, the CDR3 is TGTACCAGTAGCCAGGGACTAGCGGGGACCCACGAGACCCAGTACTTC.

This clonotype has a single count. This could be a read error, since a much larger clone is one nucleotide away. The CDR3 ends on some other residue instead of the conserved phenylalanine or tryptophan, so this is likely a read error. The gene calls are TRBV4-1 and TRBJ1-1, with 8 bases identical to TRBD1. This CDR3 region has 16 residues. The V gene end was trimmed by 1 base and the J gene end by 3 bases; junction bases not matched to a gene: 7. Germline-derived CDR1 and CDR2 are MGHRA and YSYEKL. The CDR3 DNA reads TGCGCCAGCAGCCAAGGTGACAGGGGAAGGGACACTGAAGCTTTCCTT. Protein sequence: CASSQGDRGRDTEAFL.

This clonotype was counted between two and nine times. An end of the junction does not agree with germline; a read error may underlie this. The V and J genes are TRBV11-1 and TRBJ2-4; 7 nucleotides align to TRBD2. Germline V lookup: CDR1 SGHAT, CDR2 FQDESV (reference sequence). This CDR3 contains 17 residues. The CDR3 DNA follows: TGTGCCAGCAGCTTTCCCTGGACTAGTGGGACCAAAAACATTCAGCACTTC. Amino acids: CASSFPWTSGTKNIQHF.